The T cell receptor beta chain under discussion was sequenced for a study of early T cells in non-severe SARS-CoV-2 infection (dated by TCRdb to about 2021). Concerning the study at large: TCR sequencing used bulk RNA from unsorted whole blood, so alpha and beta chains could not be paired.

This was a case-control study nested in a cohort of healthcare workers in London, UK, who had nasopharyngeal swab PCR tests and blood samples taken every week. Healthcare workers were recruited during the week of the UK lockdown, between 23 and 31 March 2020, and followed weekly for up to roughly 15 weeks. Library prep was done by 5' RACE. TCRdb shows the sequencer as NextSeq 500. The TCR library protocol attached unique molecular identifiers to individual cDNA molecules to correct for sequencing error and PCR bias. TCR alpha and beta chains were both sequenced, and the abundances of alpha and beta sequences in each sample were closely correlated with each other. In the source study's methods: V gene, J gene and CDR3 annotation of TCR sequences was performed with Decombinator V4. Expanded TCRs were defined as changing significantly between any two time points under a Poisson model with p below 0.0001. TCR abundances were normalised to the total number of TCRs sequenced in each sample and reported as counts per million. VDJdb, accessed on 1 November 2021, was searched for TCRs annotated for CMV, EBV and SARS-CoV-2, and TCRs annotated for more than one antigen were excluded. TCRdb ran its own pipeline on the public reads, namely fastp trimming at Q25 and MiXCR clone calling, and kept in-frame beta chains. When rows share a CDR3 protein, they turn into one entry using the most common DNA and genes. TCRdb's processing, not the study's, gives the V and J calls here. This sample gives roughly 51,000 distinct CDR3 sequences in total; 5.5% to 8% of them show up just once. The leading ten clones occupy approximately 2.8% of the sample.

Summary of the overall study and its limitations: Matching against VDJdb was skewed toward anti-spike CD8 responses, likely underestimated virus-specific expansions, and missed private and CD4 specificities.

In its sample, this clonotype was seen once. The antigen it binds to is not known. Nothing much larger sits one base from this clone, and base qualities are not available. One read amounts to weak evidence. The clonotype comes from an adult who was a healthcare worker with PCR-confirmed SARS-CoV-2 infection or an uninfected control (not recorded which). Here the sequenced sample was whole blood, taken at baseline.

The CDR3 region: CSARDIRGQGNTEAFF. The bases are TGCAGTGCTAGGGACATAAGGGGACAGGGGAACACTGAAGCTTTCTTT. The chain is made from TRBV20-1 and TRBJ1-1; TRBD1 lines up with 9 middle nucleotides. CDR1 is given as DFQATT and CDR2 as SNEGSKA, both from the germline V gene (reference sequence). From cysteine to phenylalanine, the CDR3 is 16 amino acids long. Only CDR3 DNA remains: 48 bases, in frame from the first base. For this chain, trimming is 3 bases at the V end and 1 base at the J end, and the number of junction bases without a gene match is 9.